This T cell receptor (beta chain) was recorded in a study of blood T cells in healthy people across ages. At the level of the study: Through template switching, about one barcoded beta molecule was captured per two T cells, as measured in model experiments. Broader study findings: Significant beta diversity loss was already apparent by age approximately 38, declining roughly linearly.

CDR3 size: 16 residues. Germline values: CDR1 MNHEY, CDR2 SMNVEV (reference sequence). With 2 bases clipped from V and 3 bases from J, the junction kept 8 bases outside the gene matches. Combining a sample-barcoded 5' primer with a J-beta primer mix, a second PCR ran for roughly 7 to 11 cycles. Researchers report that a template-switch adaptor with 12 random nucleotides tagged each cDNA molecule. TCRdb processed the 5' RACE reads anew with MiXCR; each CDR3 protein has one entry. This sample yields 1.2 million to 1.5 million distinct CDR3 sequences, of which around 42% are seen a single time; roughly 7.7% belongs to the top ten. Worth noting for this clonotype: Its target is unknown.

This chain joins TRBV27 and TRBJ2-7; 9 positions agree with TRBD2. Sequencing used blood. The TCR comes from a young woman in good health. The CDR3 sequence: CASSLGRTSVFYEQYF. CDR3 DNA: TGTGCCAGCAGTTTAGGCAGGACTAGCGTTTTCTACGAGCAGTACTTC.